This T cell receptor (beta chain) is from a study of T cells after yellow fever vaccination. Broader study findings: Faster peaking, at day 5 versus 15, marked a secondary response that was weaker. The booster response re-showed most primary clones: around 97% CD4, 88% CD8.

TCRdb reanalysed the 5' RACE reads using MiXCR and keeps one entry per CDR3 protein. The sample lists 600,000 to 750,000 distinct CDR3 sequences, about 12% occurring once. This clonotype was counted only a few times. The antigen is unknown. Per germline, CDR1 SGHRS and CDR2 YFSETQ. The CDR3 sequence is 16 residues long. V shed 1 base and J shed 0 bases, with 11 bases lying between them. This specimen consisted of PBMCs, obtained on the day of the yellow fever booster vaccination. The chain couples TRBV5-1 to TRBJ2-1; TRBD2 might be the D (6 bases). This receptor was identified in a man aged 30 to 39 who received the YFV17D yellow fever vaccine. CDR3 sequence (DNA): TGCGCCAGCAGCTTGAACCCCGGGAGCTCCTACAATGAGCAGTTCTTC. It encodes CASSLNPGSSYNEQFF.